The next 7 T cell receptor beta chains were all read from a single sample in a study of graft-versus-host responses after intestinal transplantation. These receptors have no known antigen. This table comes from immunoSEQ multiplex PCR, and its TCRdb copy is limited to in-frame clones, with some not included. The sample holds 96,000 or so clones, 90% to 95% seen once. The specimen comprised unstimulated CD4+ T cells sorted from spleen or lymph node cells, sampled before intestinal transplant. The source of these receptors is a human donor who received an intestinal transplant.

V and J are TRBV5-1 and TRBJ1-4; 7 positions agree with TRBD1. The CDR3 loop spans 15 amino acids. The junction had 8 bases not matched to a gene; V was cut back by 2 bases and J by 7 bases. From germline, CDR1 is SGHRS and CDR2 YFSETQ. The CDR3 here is CASSLTGTDIEKLFF. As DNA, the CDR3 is TGCGCCAGCAGCTTAACCGGGACAGATATTGAAAAACTGTTTTTT.

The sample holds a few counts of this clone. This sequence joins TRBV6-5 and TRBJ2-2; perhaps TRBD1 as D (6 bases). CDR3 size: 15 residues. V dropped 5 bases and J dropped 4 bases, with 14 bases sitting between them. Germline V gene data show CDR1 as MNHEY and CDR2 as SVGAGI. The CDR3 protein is CASSPRGGTTGELFF. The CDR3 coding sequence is TGTGCCAGCAGTCCTCGAGGGGGAACCACCGGGGAGCTGTTTTTT.

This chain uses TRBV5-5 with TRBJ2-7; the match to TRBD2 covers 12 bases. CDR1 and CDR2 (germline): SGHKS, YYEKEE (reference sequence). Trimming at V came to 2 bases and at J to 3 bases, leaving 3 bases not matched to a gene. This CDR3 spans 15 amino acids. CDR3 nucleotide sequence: TGTGCCAGCAGCTTCGGACTAGCGGGACACTACGAGCAGTACTTC. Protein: CASSFGLAGHYEQYF.

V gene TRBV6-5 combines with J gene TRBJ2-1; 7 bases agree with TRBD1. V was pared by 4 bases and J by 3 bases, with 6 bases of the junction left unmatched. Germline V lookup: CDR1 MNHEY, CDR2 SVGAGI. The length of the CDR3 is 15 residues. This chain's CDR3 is CASSSDRAIYNEQFF. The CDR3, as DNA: TGTGCCAGCAGTTCCGACAGGGCTATCTACAATGAGCAGTTCTTC.

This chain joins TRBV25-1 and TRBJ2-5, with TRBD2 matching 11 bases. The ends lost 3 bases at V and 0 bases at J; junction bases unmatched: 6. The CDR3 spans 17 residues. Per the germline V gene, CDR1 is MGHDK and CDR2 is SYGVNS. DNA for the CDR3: TGTGCCAGCAGTGATCTAGCGGGGGGCGCCTACCAAGAGACCCAGTACTTC. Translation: CASSDLAGGAYQETQYF.

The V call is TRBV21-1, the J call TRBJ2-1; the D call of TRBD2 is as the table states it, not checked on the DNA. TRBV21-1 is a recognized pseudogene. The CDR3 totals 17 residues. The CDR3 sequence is CASSRPKREGKDNEQFF. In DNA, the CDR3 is TGTGCCAGCAGCCGACCAAAAAGGGAGGGAAAGGACAATGAGCAGTTCTTC.

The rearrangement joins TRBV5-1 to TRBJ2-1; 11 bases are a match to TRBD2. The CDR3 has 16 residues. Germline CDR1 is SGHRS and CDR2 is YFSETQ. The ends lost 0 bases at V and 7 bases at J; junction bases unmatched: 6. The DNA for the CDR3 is TGCGCCAGCAGCTTGGGCCCGACTAGCGGGGTTAATGAGCAGTTCTTC. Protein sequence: CASSLGPTSGVNEQFF.